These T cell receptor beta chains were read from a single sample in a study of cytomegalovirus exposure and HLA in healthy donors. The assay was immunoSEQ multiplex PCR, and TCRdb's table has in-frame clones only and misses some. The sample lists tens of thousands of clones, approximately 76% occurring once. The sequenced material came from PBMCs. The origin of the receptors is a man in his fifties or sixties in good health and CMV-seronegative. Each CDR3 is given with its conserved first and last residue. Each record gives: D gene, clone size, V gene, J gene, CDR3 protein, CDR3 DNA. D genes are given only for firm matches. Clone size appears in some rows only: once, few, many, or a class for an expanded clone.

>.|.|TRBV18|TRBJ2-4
CASSPLGGRGFTKNIQYF
TGTGCCAGCTCACCGCTGGGAGGACGAGGTTTTACCAAAAACATTCAGTACTTC
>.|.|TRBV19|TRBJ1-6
CASSIGRALHF
TGTGCCAGTAGTATCGGCAGGGCCCTCCACTTT
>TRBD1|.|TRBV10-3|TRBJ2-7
CAISDRRNGTGGYEQYF
TGTGCCATCAGTGACAGGAGAAATGGGACAGGGGGCTACGAGCAGTACTTC
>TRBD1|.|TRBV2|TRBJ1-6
CASSYQRPGQGNSPLHF
TGTGCCAGCAGTTACCAAAGGCCGGGACAGGGGAATTCACCCCTCCACTTT
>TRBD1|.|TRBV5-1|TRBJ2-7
CASSPGQGASHPYEQYF
TGCGCCAGCAGCCCGGGACAGGGGGCGTCCCACCCCTACGAGCAGTACTTC
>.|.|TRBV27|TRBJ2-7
CALYLGGGGEQYF
TGTGCCCTTTATTTGGGGGGAGGTGGCGAGCAGTACTTC
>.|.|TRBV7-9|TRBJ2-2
CASSWAPLADRNTGELFF
TGTGCCAGCAGCTGGGCACCACTAGCCGACAGGAACACCGGGGAGCTGTTTTTT
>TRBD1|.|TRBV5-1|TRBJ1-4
CASSSTGENEKLFF
TGCGCCAGCAGCTCGACAGGGGAGAATGAAAAACTGTTTTTT
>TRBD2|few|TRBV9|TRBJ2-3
CASGTSGTSTDTQYF
TGTGCCAGCGGGACTAGCGGGACTAGCACAGATACGCAGTATTTT
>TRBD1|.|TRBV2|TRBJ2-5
CASHRGQQETQYF
TGTGCCTCCCACAGGGGACAACAAGAGACCCAGTACTTC
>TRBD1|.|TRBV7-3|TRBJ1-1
CASSAGTGGTEAFF
TGTGCCAGCAGCGCCGGGACAGGGGGGACTGAAGCTTTCTTT
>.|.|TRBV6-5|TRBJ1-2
CASSQGSDYGYTF
TGTGCCAGCAGTCAGGGGTCAGACTATGGCTACACCTTC
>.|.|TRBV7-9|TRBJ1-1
CASTPDSNFAFAEAFF
TGTGCCAGCACCCCGGACAGCAACTTTGCGTTCGCTGAAGCTTTCTTT
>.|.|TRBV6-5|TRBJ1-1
CASRQSGGRTEAFF
TGTGCCAGCAGGCAGTCGGGGGGCAGAACTGAAGCTTTCTTT
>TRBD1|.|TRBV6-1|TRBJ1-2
CASRGGQVANYGYTF
TGTGCCAGCAGGGGCGGACAGGTGGCTAACTATGGCTACACCTTC
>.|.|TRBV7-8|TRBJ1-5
CASSPIEGQPQHF
TGTGCCAGCAGCCCGATAGAGGGTCAGCCCCAGCATTTT
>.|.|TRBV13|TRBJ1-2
CASSVTGNHYGYTF
TGTGCCAGCAGCGTGACAGGTAACCACTATGGCTACACCTTC
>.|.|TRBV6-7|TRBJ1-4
CASSYSSGGGEKLFF
TGTGCCAGCAGTTACTCGTCGGGGGGCGGAGAAAAACTGTTTTTT
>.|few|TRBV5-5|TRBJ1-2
CASSLETGLTNYGYTF
TGTGCCAGCAGCTTGGAGACGGGTCTCACTAACTATGGCTACACCTTC
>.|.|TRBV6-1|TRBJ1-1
CASSLGRMNTEAFF
TGTGCCAGCAGTTTGGGCAGGATGAACACTGAAGCTTTCTTT
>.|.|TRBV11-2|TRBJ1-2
CASSLDRVAGYTF
TGTGCCAGCAGCCTTGACAGAGTCGCTGGCTACACCTTC
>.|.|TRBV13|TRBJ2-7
CASSLRTGEQYF
TGTGCCAGCAGCTTAAGGACGGGGGAGCAGTACTTC
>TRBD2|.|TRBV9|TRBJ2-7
CASSVSGGTYEQYF
TGTGCCAGCAGCGTTAGCGGGGGGACCTACGAGCAGTACTTC
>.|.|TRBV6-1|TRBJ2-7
CASSEQGSSYEQYF
TGTGCCAGCAGTGAGCAGGGCAGCTCCTACGAGCAGTACTTC
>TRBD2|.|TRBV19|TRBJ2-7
CASSRGGLSSYEQYF
TGTGCCAGTAGTAGGGGAGGGCTCAGCTCCTACGAGCAGTACTTC
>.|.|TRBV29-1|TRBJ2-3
CSVEESTDTQYF
TGCAGCGTTGAGGAGAGCACAGATACGCAGTATTTT
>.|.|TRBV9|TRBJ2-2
CASSTPAGLGGELFF
TGTGCCAGCAGCACCCCTGCAGGGCTAGGCGGGGAGCTGTTTTTT
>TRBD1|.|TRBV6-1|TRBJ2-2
CASSGPTGVNTGELFF
TGTGCCAGCAGTGGACCGACAGGGGTAAACACCGGGGAGCTGTTTTTT
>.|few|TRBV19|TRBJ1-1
CASSMVRETEAFF
TGTGCCAGTAGTATGGTCAGGGAAACTGAAGCTTTCTTT
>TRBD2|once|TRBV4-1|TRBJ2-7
CASSPFGTRSYEQYF
TGCGCCAGCAGCCCCTTCGGGACTAGAAGCTACGAGCAGTACTTC
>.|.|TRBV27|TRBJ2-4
CASSLPGFGNIQYF
TGTGCCAGCAGTCTCCCGGGGTTTGGAAACATTCAGTACTTC
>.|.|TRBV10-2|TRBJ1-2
CASTDGDFYGYTF
TGCGCCAGCACGGACGGGGACTTCTATGGCTACACCTTC
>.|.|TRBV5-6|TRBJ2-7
CASRRGGGGSYEQYF
TGTGCCAGCAGGCGCGGGGGAGGGGGTTCCTACGAGCAGTACTTC
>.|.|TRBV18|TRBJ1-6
CASSRDSPNNSPLHF
TGTGCCAGCTCACGCGACAGCCCTAATAATTCACCCCTCCACTTT
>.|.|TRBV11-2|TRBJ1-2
CASSPARGYYGYTF
TGTGCCAGCAGCCCAGCGCGGGGATACTATGGCTACACCTTC
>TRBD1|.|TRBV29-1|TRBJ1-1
CSADGQGRMNTEAFF
TGCAGCGCTGACGGACAGGGGAGAATGAACACTGAAGCTTTCTTT
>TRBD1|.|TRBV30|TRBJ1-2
CAWGGQGIGGYTF
TGTGCCTGGGGGGGACAGGGGATAGGAGGCTACACCTTC
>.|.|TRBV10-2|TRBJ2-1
CASSDRTSRSYNEQFF
TGCGCCAGCAGTGACAGGACTTCTCGCTCCTACAATGAGCAGTTCTTC
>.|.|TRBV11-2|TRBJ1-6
CASTRTRSYNSPLHF
TGTGCCAGCACTCGGACACGCTCCTATAATTCACCCCTCCACTTT
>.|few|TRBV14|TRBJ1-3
CASSQEGGYSGNTIYF
TGTGCCAGCAGCCAAGAAGGCGGGTACTCTGGAAACACCATATATTTT
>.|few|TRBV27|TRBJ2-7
CASSLTAGSYEQYF
TGTGCCAGCAGTTTGACCGCAGGGTCCTACGAGCAGTACTTC
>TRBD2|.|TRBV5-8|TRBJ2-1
CASSLIGGCEQFF
TGTGCCAGCAGCTTGATCGGGGGGTGTGAGCAGTTCTTC
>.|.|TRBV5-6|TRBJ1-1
CASSLVGVRGQAFF
TGTGCCAGCAGCTTGGTTGGCGTCAGGGGACAAGCTTTCTTT
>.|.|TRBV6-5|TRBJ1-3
CASSYSVRSGGNTIYF
TGTGCCAGCAGTTACTCGGTCAGATCGGGAGGAAACACCATATATTTT
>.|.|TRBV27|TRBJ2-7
CASSFTGLSSYEQYF
TGTGCCAGCAGTTTCACGGGACTCAGCTCCTACGAGCAGTACTTC
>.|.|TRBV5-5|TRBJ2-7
CASSNGRENEQYF
TGTGCCAGCAGCAACGGACGGGAGAACGAGCAGTACTTC
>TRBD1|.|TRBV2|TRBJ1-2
CASTNPSTGHGYTF
TGTGCCAGCACCAACCCCTCGACAGGGCATGGCTACACCTTC
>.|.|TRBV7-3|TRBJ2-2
CASSPGGQVRGRELFF
TGTGCCAGCAGCCCCGGTGGACAGGTGCGGGGTCGGGAGCTGTTTTTT
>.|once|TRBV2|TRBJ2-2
CASSILASTGELFF
TGTGCCAGCAGTATCCTAGCGAGCACCGGGGAGCTGTTTTTT
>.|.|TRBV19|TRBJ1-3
CASSIDMGNTIYF
TGTGCCAGTAGTATCGACATGGGAAACACCATATATTTT
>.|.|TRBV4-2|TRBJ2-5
CASSQESTKETQYF
TGTGCCAGCAGCCAAGAATCGACAAAGGAGACCCAGTACTTC
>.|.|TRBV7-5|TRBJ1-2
CARYGYTF
TGTGCCCGGTATGGCTACACCTTC
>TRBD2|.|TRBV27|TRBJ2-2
CASSSLGRTSGGTGELFF
TGTGCCAGCAGTTCCCTAGGAAGGACTAGCGGTGGAACCGGGGAGCTGTTTTTT
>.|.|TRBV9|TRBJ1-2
CASSVDRGLNFDGYTF
TGTGCCAGCAGCGTAGACCGGGGACTAAACTTCGATGGCTACACCTTC
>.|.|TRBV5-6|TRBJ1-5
CASSLVEKTKRNQPQHF
TGTGCCAGCAGCTTGGTAGAAAAGACAAAACGGAATCAGCCCCAGCATTTT